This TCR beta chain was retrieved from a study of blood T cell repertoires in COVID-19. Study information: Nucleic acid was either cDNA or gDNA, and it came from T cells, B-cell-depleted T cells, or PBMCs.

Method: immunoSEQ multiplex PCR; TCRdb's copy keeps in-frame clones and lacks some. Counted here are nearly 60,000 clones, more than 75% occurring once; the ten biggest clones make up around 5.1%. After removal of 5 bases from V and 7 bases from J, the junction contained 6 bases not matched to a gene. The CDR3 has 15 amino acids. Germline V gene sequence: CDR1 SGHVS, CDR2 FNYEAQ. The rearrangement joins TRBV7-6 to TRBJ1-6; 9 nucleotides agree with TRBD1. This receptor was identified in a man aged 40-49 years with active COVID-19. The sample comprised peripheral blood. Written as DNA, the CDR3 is TGTGCCAGCAGCCCCCGGGACAGGGAGAATTCACCCCTCCACTTT. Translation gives CASSPRDRENSPLHF.